This entry lists 10 T cell receptor beta chains sequenced from one sample in a study of OX40 agonist ivuxolimab in advanced cancers. Repertoires were generated with immunoSEQ multiplex PCR, while TCRdb's copy carries only in-frame clones and drops some. Seen here are around 82,000 clones, around 90% observed once, and the top ten hold approximately 0.43%. Specimen: CD4+ or CD8+ T cells sorted from blood, collected in a trial of the OX40 agonist ivuxolimab. Source of these receptors: an adult with an advanced solid tumor such as melanoma, head and neck, liver or kidney cancer.

This sequence joins TRBV11-2 and TRBJ2-7; no definite D call. The germline V and J ends were trimmed by 4 bases and 6 bases, with 10 bases remaining between them. Germline V gene data show CDR1 as SGHAT and CDR2 as FQNNGV. There are 12 residues in the CDR3. Written as DNA, the CDR3 is TGTGCCAGCAGCTCCCGGTTTGGCGAGCAGTACTTC. This translates into CASSSRFGEQYF.

The genes are TRBV6-8 and TRBJ1-4, with D unresolved. CDR3 length: 17 amino acids. From germline, CDR1 is MNHGY and CDR2 SAAAGT. The V end was cut by 4 bases, the J end by 1 base, with 16 bases between. The CDR3 region is CASSSARKEKTNEKLFF. CDR3 sequence (DNA): TGTGCCAGCAGTTCCGCCCGGAAAGAAAAAACTAATGAAAAACTGTTTTTT.

The rearrangement links TRBV5-4 to TRBJ1-2; no firm D call. Trimming removed 5 bases at V and 8 bases at J, with 16 bases between. The germline CDR1 and CDR2 sequences are SGHNT and YYREEE (reference sequence). This CDR3 has 13 residues. The CDR3 spells CASRVGYLGGYTF. The CDR3 DNA is TGTGCCAGCAGGGTAGGGTATCTGGGAGGCTACACCTTC. The full variable domain, completed using reference TRBV5-4 and TRBJ1-2, is ETGVTQSPTHLIKTRGQQVTLRCSSQSGHNTVSWYQQALGQGPQFIFQYYREEENGRGNFPPRFSGLQFPNYSSELNVNALELDDSALYLCASRVGYLGGYTFGSGTRLTVV.

The DNA for the CDR3 is TGTGCCATCAGGGGCAGTGGGGGGGCTCAAGGCTCAGATACGCAGTATTTT. It yields the protein CAIRGSGGAQGSDTQYF. V usage is TRBV10-3 and J usage is TRBJ2-3; TRBD2 is a possible D gene (7 bases). Trimming took off 6 bases at V and 4 bases at J, with 23 bases between the two ends. The CDR3 has 17 amino acids. The germline CDR1 and CDR2 sequences are ENHRY and SYGVKD.

The chain couples TRBV10-2 to TRBJ2-1; 8 nucleotides align to TRBD1. Germline assignment: CDR1 WSHSY and CDR2 SAAADI. The V segment lost 9 bases and the J segment 5 bases; nucleotides outside the gene matches: 6. The CDR3 contains 13 residues. The CDR3 region has the DNA TGCGCCAGTCTGGGACAGGCAAACAATGAGCAGTTCTTC. Protein: CASLGQANNEQFF.

The chain carries TRBV5-8 and TRBJ2-5, with D possibly matching TRBD2 (5 bases). V dropped 2 bases and J dropped 5 bases, with 10 bases sitting between them. Germline CDR1 is SGHTS and CDR2 is YDEGEE. The CDR3 runs 13 residues. CDR3 in amino acids: CASSFPGDETQYF. Written as DNA, the CDR3 is TGTGCCAGCAGCTTTCCCGGGGATGAGACCCAGTACTTC.

The chain couples TRBV6-6 to TRBJ2-2; 13 nucleotides agree with TRBD2. Germline CDR1 reads MNHNY; CDR2 reads SVGAGI (reference sequence). This CDR3 spans 16 amino acids. Unmatched junction bases numbered 4, after V lost 5 bases and J lost 4 bases. In nucleotides, the CDR3 is TGTGCCAGCAGTCAACTAGCGGGGGGGCGCACCGGGGAGCTGTTTTTT. Residues: CASSQLAGGRTGELFF.

The chain joins TRBV10-3 to TRBJ2-2; no definite D call. V lost 9 bases and J lost 1, with 6 bases in between. CDR1 and CDR2 (germline): ENHRY, SYGVKD. The CDR3 spans 12 residues. The CDR3 region has the DNA TGTGCCATATCAGAGAACACCGGGGAGCTGTTTTTT. Its protein product is CAISENTGELFF.

The chain joins TRBV6-5 to TRBJ2-7; D is ambiguous. Trimming took off 2 bases at V and 2 bases at J, with 10 bases between the two ends. Germline lookup yields CDR1 MNHEY and CDR2 SVGAGI. The CDR3 is 14 residues long. In DNA, the CDR3 is TGTGCCAGCAGTTACGGGTCCGTTCCCTACGAGCAGTACTTC. Protein product: CASSYGSVPYEQYF.

The rearrangement uses TRBV2 and TRBJ2-1; weak D call: TRBD2 (5 bases). Per germline, CDR1 SNHLY and CDR2 FYNNEI. V lost 3 bases and J lost 9, with 15 bases in between. This CDR3 has 14 residues. CDR3 nucleotides: TGTGCCAGCAGTGACAGAACTAGTGTCGGTGAGCAGTTCTTC. As protein: CASSDRTSVGEQFF.